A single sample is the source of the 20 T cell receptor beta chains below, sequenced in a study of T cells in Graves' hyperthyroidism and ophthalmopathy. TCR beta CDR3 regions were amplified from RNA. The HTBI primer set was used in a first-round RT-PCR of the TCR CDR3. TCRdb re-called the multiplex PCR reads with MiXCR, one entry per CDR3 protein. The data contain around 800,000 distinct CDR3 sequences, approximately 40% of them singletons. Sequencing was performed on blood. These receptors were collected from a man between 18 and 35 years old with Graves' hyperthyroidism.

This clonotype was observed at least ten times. For the CDR3, the DNA is TGCGCCAGCAGTGATGACAGGAATTCACCCCTCCACTTT. It specifies CASSDDRNSPLHF. The chain employs TRBV10-1 and TRBJ1-6; D may be TRBD1 (6 bases). Germline assignment: CDR1 WNHNN and CDR2 SYGVQD (reference sequence). The length of the CDR3 is 13 residues. The V gene lost 3 bases and the J gene lost 7 bases, with 7 bases spanning the gap.

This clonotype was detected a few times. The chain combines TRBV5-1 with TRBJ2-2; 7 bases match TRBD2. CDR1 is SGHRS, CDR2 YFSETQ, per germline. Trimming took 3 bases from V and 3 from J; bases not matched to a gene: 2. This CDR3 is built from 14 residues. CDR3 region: CASSSLADTGELFF. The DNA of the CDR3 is TGCGCCAGCAGCTCTCTAGCGGACACCGGGGAGCTGTTTTTT.

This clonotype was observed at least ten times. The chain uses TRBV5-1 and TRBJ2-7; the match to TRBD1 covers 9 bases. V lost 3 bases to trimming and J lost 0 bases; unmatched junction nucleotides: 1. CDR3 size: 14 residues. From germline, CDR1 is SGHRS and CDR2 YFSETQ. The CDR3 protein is CASSWDRASYEQYF. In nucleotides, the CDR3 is TGCGCCAGCAGCTGGGACAGGGCCTCCTACGAGCAGTACTTC.

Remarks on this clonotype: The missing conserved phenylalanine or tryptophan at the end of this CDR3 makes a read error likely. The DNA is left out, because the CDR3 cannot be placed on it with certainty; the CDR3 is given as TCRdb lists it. The CDR3 here is CATSSVAV. This chain connects TRBV15 to TRBJ2-6. The CDR3 adds up to 8 amino acids, both ends counted. Per the germline V gene, CDR1 is LNHNV and CDR2 is YYDKDF (reference sequence).

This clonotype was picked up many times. The CDR3: CASSAHDGANVLTF. CDR3 bases: TGTGCCAGCAGCGCCCACGATGGGGCCAACGTCCTGACTTTC. The gene calls are TRBV9 and TRBJ2-6; D gene ambiguous. Germline V gene lookup returns CDR1 SGDLS and CDR2 YYNGEE. V lost 3 bases to trimming and J lost 3 bases, with 7 bases between them. This CDR3 is 14 amino acids long.

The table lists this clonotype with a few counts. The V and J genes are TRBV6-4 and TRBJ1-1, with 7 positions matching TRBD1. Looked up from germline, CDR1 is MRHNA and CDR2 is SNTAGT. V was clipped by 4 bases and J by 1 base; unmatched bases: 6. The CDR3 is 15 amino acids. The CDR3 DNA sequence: TGTGCCAGCAGTGTAGAGGCAGGGGGGAACACTGAAGCTTTCTTT. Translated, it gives CASSVEAGGNTEAFF.

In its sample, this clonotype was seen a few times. The CDR3 reads CASSLLKRASKTQYF. DNA of the CDR3: TGTGCCAGCAGCTTACTTAAGCGGGCTTCCAAGACCCAGTACTTC. The chain carries TRBV7-2 and TRBJ2-5; possibly TRBD2 for D (6 bases). The CDR3 sequence is 15 residues long. Germline V gene sequence: CDR1 SGHTA, CDR2 FQGNSA. Trimming stripped 2 bases from V and 6 bases from J, with 16 bases between.

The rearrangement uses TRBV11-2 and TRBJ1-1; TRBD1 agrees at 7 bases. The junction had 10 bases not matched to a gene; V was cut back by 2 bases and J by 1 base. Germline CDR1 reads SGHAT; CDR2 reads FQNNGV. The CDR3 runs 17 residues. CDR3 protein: CASSLWGGRQGNTEAFF. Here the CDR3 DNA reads TGTGCCAGCAGCTTATGGGGGGGGAGACAGGGGAACACTGAAGCTTTCTTT.

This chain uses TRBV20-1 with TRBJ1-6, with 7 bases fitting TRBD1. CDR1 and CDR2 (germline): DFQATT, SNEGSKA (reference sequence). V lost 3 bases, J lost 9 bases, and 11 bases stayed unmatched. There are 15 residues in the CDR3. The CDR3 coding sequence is TGCAGTGCTAGGGGAGCGGGGACAGATAGTTCACCCCTCCACTTT. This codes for CSARGAGTDSSPLHF.

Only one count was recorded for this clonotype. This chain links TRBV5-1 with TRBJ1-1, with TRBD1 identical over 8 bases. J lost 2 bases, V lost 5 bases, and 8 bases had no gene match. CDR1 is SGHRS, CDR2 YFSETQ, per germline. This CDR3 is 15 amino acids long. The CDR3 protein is CASRKPGQENTEAFF. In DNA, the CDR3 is TGCGCCAGCAGAAAACCGGGACAGGAAAACACTGAAGCTTTCTTT.

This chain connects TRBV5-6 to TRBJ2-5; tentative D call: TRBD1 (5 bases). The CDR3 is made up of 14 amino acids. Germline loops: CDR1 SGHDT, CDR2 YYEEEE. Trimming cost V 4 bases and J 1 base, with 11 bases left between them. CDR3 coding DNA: TGTGCCAGCAGCATAGGACATATCCAAGAGACCCAGTACTTC. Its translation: CASSIGHIQETQYF.

The CDR3 sequence: CATSRDRGQTTNTGELFF. The CDR3 coding sequence is TGTGCCACCAGCAGAGATCGCGGACAGACAACGAACACCGGGGAGCTGTTTTTT. The chain joins TRBV15 to TRBJ2-2, with D possibly being TRBD1 (6 bases). Trimming removed 0 bases from V and 0 bases from J, with 14 bases in between. The CDR3 has 18 residues. In germline, CDR1 is LNHNV, CDR2 YYDKDF (reference sequence).

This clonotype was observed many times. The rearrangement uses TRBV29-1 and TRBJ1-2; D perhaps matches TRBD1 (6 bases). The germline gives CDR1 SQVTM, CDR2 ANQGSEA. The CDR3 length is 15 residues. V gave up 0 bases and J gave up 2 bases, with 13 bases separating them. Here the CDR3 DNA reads TGCAGCGTTGAAGATCTTGGGCAGGGGAACTATGGCTACACCTTC. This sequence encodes CSVEDLGQGNYGYTF.

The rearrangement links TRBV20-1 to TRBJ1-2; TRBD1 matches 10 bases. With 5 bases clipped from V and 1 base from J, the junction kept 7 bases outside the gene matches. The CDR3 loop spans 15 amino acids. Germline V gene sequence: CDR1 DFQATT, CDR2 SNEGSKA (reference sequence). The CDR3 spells CSAERQGADNYGYTF. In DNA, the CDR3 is TGCAGTGCTGAAAGACAGGGGGCCGATAACTATGGCTACACCTTC.

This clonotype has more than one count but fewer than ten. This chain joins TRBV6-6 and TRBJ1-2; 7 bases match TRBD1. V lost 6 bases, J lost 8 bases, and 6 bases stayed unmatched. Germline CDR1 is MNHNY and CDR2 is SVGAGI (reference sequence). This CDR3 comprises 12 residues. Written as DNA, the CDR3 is TGTGCCAGCAGGAAACAGGGGCGCGGCTACACCTTC. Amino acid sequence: CASRKQGRGYTF.

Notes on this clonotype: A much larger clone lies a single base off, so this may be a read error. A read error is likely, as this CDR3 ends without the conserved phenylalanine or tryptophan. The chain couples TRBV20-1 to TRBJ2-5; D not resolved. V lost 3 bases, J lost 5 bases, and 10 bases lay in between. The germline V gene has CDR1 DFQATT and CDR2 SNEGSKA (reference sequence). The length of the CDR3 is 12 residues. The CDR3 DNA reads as TGCAGTGCTAGTACCAGGCGGGAGACCCAGTACTCC. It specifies CSASTRRETQYS.

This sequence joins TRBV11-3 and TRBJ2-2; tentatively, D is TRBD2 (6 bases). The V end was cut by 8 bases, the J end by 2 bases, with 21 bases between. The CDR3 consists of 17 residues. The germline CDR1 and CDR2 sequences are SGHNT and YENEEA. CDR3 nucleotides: TGTGCCAGCCGAGTGGAGGGGAGACAGACAAACACCGGGGAGCTGTTTTTT. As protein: CASRVEGRQTNTGELFF.

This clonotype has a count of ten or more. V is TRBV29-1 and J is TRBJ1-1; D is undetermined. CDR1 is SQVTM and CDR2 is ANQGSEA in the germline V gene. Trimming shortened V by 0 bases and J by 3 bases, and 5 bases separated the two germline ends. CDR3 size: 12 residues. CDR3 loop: CSVEDLYTEAFF. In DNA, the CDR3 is TGCAGCGTTGAAGATCTCTACACTGAAGCTTTCTTT.

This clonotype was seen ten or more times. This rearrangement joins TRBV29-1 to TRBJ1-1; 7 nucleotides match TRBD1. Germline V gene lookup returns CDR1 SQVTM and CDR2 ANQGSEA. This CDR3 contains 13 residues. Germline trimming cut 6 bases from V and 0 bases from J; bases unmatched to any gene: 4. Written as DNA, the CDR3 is TGCAGCGTGGGACAGCTTCTGAACACTGAAGCTTTCTTT. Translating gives CSVGQLLNTEAFF.

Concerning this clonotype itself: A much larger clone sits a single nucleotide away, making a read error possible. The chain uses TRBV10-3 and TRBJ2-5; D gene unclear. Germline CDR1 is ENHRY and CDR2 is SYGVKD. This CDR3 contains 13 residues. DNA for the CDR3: TGTGCCATCAGTGACGGAGTCCAAGAGACCCACTACTTC. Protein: CAISDGVQETHYF.